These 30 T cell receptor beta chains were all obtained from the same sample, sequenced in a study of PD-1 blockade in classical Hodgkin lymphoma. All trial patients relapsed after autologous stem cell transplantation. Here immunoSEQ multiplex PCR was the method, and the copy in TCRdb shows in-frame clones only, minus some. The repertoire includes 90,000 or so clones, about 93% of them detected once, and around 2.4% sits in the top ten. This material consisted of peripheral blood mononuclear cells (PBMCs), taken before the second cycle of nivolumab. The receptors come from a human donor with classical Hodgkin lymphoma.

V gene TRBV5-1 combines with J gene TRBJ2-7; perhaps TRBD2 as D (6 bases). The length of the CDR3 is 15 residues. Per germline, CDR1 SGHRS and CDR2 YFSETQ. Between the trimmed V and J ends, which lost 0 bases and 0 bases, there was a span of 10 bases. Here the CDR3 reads CASSLDGGSSYEQYF. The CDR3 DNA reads TGCGCCAGCAGCTTGGACGGGGGTTCCTCCTACGAGCAGTACTTC.

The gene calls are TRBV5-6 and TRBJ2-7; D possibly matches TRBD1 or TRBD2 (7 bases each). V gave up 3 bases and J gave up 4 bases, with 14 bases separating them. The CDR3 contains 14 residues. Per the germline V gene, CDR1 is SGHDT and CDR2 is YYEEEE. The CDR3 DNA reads TGTGCCAGCAGCTCAATCAGGGGGGGATACGAGCAGTACTTC. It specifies CASSSIRGGYEQYF.

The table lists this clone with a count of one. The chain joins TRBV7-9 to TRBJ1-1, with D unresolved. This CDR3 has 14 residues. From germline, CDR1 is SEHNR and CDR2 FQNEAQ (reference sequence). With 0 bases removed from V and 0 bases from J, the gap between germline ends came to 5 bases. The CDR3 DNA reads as TGTGCCAGCAGCTTAGCGGGTGTGAACACTGAAGCTTTCTTT. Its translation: CASSLAGVNTEAFF.

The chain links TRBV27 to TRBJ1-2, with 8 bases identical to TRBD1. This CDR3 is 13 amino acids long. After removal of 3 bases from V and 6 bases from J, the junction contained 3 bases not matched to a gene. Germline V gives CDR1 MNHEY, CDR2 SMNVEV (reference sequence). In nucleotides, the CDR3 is TGTGCCAGCAGTTTGAGGACAGGGAATGGCTACACCTTC. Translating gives CASSLRTGNGYTF.

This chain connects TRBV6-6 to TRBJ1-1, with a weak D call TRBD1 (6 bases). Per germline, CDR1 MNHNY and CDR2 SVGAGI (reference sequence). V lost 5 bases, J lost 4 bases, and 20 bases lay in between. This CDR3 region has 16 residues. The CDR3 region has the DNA TGTGCCAGCAGTCAAAGGAGAGCGGGGGCAGGCACTGAAGCTTTCTTT. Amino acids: CASSQRRAGAGTEAFF.

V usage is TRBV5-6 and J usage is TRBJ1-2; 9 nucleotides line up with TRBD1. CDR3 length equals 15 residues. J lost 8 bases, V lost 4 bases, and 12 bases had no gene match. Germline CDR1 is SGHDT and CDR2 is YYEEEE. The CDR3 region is CASSRPGTGFGGYTF. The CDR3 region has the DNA TGTGCCAGCAGCCGTCCCGGGACAGGGTTCGGGGGCTACACCTTC.

In nucleotides, the CDR3 is TGTGCCAGCAGTGAAGGCTGGTCTAGCTCTGGGGCCAACGTCCTGACTTTC. Its protein product is CASSEGWSSSGANVLTF. This chain links TRBV6-1 with TRBJ2-6, with D hard to call. Trimming shortened V by 1 base and J by 0 bases, and 10 bases separated the two germline ends. Germline loops: CDR1 MNHNS, CDR2 SASEGT. The CDR3 extends over 17 amino acids.

The CDR3 bases are TGCAGCGTTGCCGACAGGGGGGGCAACTATGGCTACACCTTC. Translated, it gives CSVADRGGNYGYTF. The gene calls are TRBV29-1 and TRBJ1-2; 9 positions agree with TRBD1. J was trimmed by 2 bases and V by 4 bases; bases with no gene match: 5. This CDR3 region has 14 residues. From germline, CDR1 is SQVTM and CDR2 ANQGSEA.

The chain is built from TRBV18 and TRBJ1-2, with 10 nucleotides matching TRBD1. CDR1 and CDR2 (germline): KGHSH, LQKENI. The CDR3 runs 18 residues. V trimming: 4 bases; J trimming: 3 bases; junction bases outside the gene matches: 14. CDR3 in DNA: TGTGCCAGCTCACTTCGAGGGACAGGGGCTTTCATCGACTATGGCTACACCTTC. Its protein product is CASSLRGTGAFIDYGYTF.

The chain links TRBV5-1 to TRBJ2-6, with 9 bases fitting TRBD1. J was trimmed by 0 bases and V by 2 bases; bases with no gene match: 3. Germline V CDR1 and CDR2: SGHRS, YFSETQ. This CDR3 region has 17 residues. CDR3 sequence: CASSFGTGFSGANVLTF. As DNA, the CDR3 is TGCGCCAGCAGCTTCGGGACAGGGTTCTCTGGGGCCAACGTCCTGACTTTC.

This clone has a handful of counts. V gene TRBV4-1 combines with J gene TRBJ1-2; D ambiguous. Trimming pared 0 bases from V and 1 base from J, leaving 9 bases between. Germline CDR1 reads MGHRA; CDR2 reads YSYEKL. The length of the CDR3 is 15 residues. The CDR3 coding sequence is TGCGCCAGCAGCCAAGATAGCGTGAATAACTATGGCTACACCTTC. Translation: CASSQDSVNNYGYTF.

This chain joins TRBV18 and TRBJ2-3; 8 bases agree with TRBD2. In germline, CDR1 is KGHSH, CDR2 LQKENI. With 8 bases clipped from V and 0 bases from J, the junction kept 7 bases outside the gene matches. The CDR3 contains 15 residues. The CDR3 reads CASALAESSTDTQYF. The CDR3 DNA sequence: TGTGCCAGCGCACTAGCGGAAAGTAGCACAGATACGCAGTATTTT.

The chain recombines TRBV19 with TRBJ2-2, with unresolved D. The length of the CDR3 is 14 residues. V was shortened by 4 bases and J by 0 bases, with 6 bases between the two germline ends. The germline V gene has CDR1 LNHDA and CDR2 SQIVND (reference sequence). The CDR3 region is CASSKWTNTGELFF. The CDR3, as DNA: TGTGCCAGTAGTAAATGGACGAACACCGGGGAGCTGTTTTTT.

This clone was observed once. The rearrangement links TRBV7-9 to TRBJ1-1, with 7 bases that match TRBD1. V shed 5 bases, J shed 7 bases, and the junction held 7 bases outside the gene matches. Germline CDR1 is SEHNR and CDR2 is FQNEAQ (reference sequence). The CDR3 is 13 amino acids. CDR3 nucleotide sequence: TGTGCCAGCAGCCAAGGGACAGCCTTTGAAGCTTTCTTT. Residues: CASSQGTAFEAFF. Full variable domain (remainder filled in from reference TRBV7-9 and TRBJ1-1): DTGVSQNPRHKITKRGQNVTFRCDPISEHNRLYWYRQTLGQGPEFLTYFQNEAQLEKSRLLSDRFSAERPKGSFSTLEIQRTEQGDSAMYLCASSQGTAFEAFFGQGTRLTVV.

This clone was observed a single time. Here the CDR3 DNA reads TGCAGCGTTGCTGCCCTGCAAGCGACTGGTGCGGCGAACTATGGCTACACCTTC. Its protein is CSVAALQATGAANYGYTF. V is TRBV29-1 and J is TRBJ1-2; D unclear. Trimming left V 4 bases short and J 2 bases short, with 26 bases between. Germline CDR1 SQVTM, CDR2 ANQGSEA. The CDR3 runs 18 residues.

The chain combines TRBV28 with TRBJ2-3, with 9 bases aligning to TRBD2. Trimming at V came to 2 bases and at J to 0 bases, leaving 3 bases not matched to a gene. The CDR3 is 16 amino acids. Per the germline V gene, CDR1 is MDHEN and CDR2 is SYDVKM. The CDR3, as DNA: TGTGCCAGCAGTTTAATCCTAGCGGGGAGCACAGATACGCAGTATTTT. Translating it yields CASSLILAGSTDTQYF.

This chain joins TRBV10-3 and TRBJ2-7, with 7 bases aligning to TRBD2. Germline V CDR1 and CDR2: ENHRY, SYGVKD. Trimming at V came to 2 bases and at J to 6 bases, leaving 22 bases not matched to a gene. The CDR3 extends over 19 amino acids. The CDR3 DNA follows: TGTGCCATCAGTGAGCCGCAAAGGTCGTGTCGGATGGGAGGGTGCGAGCAGTACTTC. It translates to CAISEPQRSCRMGGCEQYF.

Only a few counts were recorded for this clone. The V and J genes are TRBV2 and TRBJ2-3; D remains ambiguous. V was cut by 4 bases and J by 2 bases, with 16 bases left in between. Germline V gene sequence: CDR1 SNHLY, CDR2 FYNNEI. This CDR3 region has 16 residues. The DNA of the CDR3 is TGTGCCAGCAGTGTGCAAGGGTCGTATCCCACAGATACGCAGTATTTT. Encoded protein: CASSVQGSYPTDTQYF.

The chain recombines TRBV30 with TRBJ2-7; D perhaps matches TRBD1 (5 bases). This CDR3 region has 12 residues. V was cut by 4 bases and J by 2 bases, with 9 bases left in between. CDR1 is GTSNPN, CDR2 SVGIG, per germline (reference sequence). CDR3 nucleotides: TGTGCCTGGAAGGGGTTCCCCTACGAGCAGTACTTC. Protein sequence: CAWKGFPYEQYF. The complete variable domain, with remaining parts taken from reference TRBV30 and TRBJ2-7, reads SQTIHQWPATLVQPVGSPLSLECTVEGTSNPNLYWYRQAAGRGLQLLFYSVGIGQISSEVPQNLSASRPQDRQFILSSKKLLLSDSGFYLCAWKGFPYEQYFGPGTRLTVT.

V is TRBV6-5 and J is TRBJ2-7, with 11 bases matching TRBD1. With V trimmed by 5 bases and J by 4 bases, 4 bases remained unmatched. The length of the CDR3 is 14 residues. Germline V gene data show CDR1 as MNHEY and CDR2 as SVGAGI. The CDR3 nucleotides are TGTGCCAGCAGTCGCCGGGACAGGGGGTACGAGCAGTACTTC. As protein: CASSRRDRGYEQYF.

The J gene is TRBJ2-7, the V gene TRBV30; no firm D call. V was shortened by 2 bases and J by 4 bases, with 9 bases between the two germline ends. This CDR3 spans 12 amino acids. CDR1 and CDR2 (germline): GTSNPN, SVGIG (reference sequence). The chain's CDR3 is CAWSPSGYEQYF. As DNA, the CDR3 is TGTGCCTGGAGTCCCTCGGGTTACGAGCAGTACTTC. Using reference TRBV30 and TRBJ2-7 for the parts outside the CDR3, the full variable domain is SQTIHQWPATLVQPVGSPLSLECTVEGTSNPNLYWYRQAAGRGLQLLFYSVGIGQISSEVPQNLSASRPQDRQFILSSKKLLLSDSGFYLCAWSPSGYEQYFGPGTRLTVT.

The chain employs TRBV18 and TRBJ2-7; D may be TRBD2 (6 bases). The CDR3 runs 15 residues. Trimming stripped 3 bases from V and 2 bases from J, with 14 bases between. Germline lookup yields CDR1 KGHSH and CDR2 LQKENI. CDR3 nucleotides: TGTGCCAGCTCACCGGGGAGGCAGCACACCTACGAGCAGTACTTC. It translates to CASSPGRQHTYEQYF.

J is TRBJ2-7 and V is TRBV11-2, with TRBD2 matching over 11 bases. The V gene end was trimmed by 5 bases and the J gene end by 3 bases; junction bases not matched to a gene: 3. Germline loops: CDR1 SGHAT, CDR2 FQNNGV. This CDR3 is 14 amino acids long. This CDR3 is CASSGLAGSYEQYF. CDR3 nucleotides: TGTGCCAGCAGCGGACTAGCGGGCAGCTACGAGCAGTACTTC.

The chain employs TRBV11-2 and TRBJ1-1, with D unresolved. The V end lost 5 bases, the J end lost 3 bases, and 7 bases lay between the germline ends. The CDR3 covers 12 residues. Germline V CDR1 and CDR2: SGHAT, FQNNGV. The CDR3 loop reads CASSAHDTEAFF. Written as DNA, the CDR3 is TGTGCCAGCAGCGCCCACGACACTGAAGCTTTCTTT.

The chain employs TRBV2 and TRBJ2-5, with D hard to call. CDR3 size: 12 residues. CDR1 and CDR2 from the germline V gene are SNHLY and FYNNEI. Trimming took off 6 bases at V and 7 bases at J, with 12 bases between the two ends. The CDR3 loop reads CASSDESGTQYF. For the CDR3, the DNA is TGTGCCAGCAGCGATGAATCGGGGACCCAGTACTTC.

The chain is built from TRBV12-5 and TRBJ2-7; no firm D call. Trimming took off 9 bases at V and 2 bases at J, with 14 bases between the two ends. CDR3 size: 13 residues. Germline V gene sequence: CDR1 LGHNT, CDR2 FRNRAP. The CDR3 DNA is TGTGCTAGCGGGCTGGGGATCCCCTACGAGCAGTACTTC. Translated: CASGLGIPYEQYF.

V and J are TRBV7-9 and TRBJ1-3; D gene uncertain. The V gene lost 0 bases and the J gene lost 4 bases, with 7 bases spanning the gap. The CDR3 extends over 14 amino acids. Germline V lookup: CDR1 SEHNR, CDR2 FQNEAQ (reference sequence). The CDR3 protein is CASSLAERGNTIYF. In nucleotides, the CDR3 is TGTGCCAGCAGCTTAGCAGAAAGGGGAAACACCATATATTTT.

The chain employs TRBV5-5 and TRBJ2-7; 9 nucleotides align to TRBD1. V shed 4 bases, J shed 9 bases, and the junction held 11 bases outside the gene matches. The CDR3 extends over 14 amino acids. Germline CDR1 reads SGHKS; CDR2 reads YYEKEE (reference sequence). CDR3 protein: CASSPGQGVVGQYF. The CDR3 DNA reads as TGTGCCAGCAGCCCGGGACAGGGAGTTGTTGGGCAGTACTTC.

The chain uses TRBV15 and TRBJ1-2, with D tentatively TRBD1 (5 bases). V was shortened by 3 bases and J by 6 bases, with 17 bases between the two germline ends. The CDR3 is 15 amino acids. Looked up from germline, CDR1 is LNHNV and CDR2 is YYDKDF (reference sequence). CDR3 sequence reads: CATSRALSGGNGYTF. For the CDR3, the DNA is TGTGCCACCAGCAGGGCCCTTAGCGGGGGGAATGGCTACACCTTC.

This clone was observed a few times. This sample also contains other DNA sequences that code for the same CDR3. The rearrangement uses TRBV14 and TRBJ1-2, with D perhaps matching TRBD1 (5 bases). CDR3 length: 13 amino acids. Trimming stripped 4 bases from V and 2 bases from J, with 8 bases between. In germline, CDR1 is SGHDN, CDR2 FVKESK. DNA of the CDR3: TGTGCCAGCAGCCCCGGACAAAACTATGGCTACACCTTC. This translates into CASSPGQNYGYTF.